Below, 20 T cell receptor beta chains from the same sample are listed, as sequenced in a study of T cell clonotyping in hematopoietic cell transplantation. The assay was immunoSEQ multiplex PCR, and TCRdb's table has in-frame clones only and misses some. The top ten hold approximately 9% of the sample, which has approximately 11,000 clones, about 47% seen once. This specimen was PBMCs, taken 30 days after allogeneic stem cell transplant. The receptors originated from a male patient aged 45 to 59 who had an allogeneic stem cell transplant from an unrelated donor, so the T cells may come from the graft donor. Some clones in this sample may be carry-over from other donors' samples.

V and J are TRBV29-1 and TRBJ2-2; TRBD2 aligns across 13 bases. Germline V gene sequence: CDR1 SQVTM, CDR2 ANQGSEA. Trimming removed 4 bases from V and 5 bases from J; junction bases left unmatched: 13. The length of the CDR3 is 18 residues. CDR3 DNA sequence: TGCAGCGTTGGTAGCTCCGGGACTAGCGGGGCCGAAACCGGGGAGCTGTTTTTT. It encodes CSVGSSGTSGAETGELFF.

V usage is TRBV6-5 and J usage is TRBJ2-1, with 8 nucleotides matching TRBD2. The CDR3 length is 13 residues. The ends lost 6 bases at V and 10 bases at J; junction bases unmatched: 8. Germline V gives CDR1 MNHEY, CDR2 SVGAGI. Here the CDR3 reads CASSGTVAGEQFF. For the CDR3, the DNA is TGTGCCAGCAGCGGGACCGTAGCGGGGGAGCAGTTCTTC.

This clone came up a few times. The chain joins TRBV6-1 to TRBJ1-2; D gene ambiguous. CDR1 and CDR2 (germline): MNHNS, SASEGT. This CDR3 is built from 9 residues. The V end lost 8 bases, the J end lost 9 bases, and 7 bases lay between the germline ends. CDR3 region: CASRTSYTF. CDR3 DNA: TGTGCCAGCCGAACGAGCTACACCTTC.

This clone was counted between two and nine times. The rearrangement joins TRBV19 to TRBJ2-7; maybe TRBD2 (6 bases). This CDR3 is 13 amino acids long. V was pared by 10 bases and J by 0 bases, with 13 bases between. Germline CDR1 LNHDA, CDR2 SQIVND (reference sequence). CDR3 DNA: TGTGCCACCCAACTCGGGGGCTCCTACGAGCAGTACTTC. It specifies CATQLGGSYEQYF. The full variable domain, with the rest looked up from reference TRBV19 and TRBJ2-7, is DGGITQSPKYLFRKEGQNVTLSCEQNLNHDAMYWYRQDPGQGLRLIYYSQIVNDFQKGDIAEGYSVSREKKESFPLTVTSAQKNPTAFYLCATQLGGSYEQYFGPGTRLTVT.

The rearrangement links TRBV28 to TRBJ2-7; 8 nucleotides agree with TRBD1. From germline, CDR1 is MDHEN and CDR2 SYDVKM. This CDR3 has 12 amino acids. Unmatched junction bases numbered 5, after V lost 11 bases and J lost 2 bases. DNA of the CDR3: TGTGCCTCAGGACAGGGTCCCTACGAGCAGTACTTC. Its protein is CASGQGPYEQYF.

The sample holds one count of this clone. This chain connects TRBV5-6 to TRBJ2-5; D is undetermined. Deletions cut 6 bases from V and 4 bases from J, with 16 bases between. The CDR3 is 14 amino acids. Germline values: CDR1 SGHDT, CDR2 YYEEEE. CDR3 loop: CASTPQLGGETQYF. The CDR3 DNA reads as TGTGCCAGCACCCCCCAACTGGGCGGAGAGACCCAGTACTTC.

As regards this clone: A junction end diverges from the germline sequence, so it may reflect a read error. The genes are TRBV14 and TRBJ2-5; the D gene is possibly TRBD2 (6 bases). The germline CDR1 and CDR2 sequences are SGHDN and FVKESK. This CDR3 is built from 13 residues. CDR3 in amino acids: CASSLMTGEAQYF. The CDR3 DNA sequence: TGTGCCAGCAGCCTAATGACGGGAGAGGCCCAGTACTTC.

The chain carries TRBV2 and TRBJ2-7; possibly TRBD1 for D (6 bases). The germline CDR1 and CDR2 sequences are SNHLY and FYNNEI. The CDR3 is made up of 15 amino acids. Deletions cut 8 bases from V and 4 bases from J, with 21 bases between. The CDR3 spells CASDPLRGGAYEQYF. The CDR3 DNA reads as TGTGCCAGCGACCCTCTGAGAGGGGGTGCATACGAGCAGTACTTC.

This clone has a handful of counts. This chain uses TRBV7-2 with TRBJ1-2; maybe TRBD1 (5 bases). V lost 1 base and J 7 bases, leaving 16 bases between the germline ends. Per germline, CDR1 SGHTA and CDR2 FQGNSA. This CDR3 contains 15 residues. The CDR3 region has the DNA TGTGCCAGCAGCTTAGGAGCAACTCAGGGTCGTGGCTACACCTTC. Amino acids: CASSLGATQGRGYTF.

This clone was observed a few times. The genes are TRBV5-1 and TRBJ2-7; 7 nucleotides line up with TRBD1. The CDR3 loop spans 14 amino acids. V was pared by 4 bases and J by 1 base, with 5 bases of the junction left unmatched. Germline CDR1 is SGHRS and CDR2 is YFSETQ. In DNA form, the CDR3 reads TGCGCCAGCAGCCCTCAGGGGGATTCCTACGAGCAGTACTTC. Translation: CASSPQGDSYEQYF.

The chain carries TRBV4-3 and TRBJ2-7; 9 bases map to TRBD1. Germline CDR1 is LGHNA and CDR2 is YSLEER. The ends lost 1 base at V and 3 bases at J; junction bases unmatched: 1. CDR3 length: 14 amino acids. CDR3 nucleotides: TGCGCCAGCAGCCAAGGGACAGGGGACTACGAGCAGTACTTC. Protein sequence: CASSQGTGDYEQYF.

The V and J genes are TRBV5-1 and TRBJ1-1; D not resolved. The CDR3 is made up of 13 amino acids. Trimming shortened V by 5 bases and J by 1 base, and 9 bases separated the two germline ends. Per germline, CDR1 SGHRS and CDR2 YFSETQ. The DNA for the CDR3 is TGCGCCAGCAGTTTATCCTGGAACACTGAAGCTTTCTTT. This encodes CASSLSWNTEAFF.

The V and J genes are TRBV28 and TRBJ1-1; D not certain. The V end was cut by 5 bases, the J end by 3 bases, with 13 bases between. The length of the CDR3 is 14 residues. Germline V gene lookup returns CDR1 MDHEN and CDR2 SYDVKM. The CDR3 sequence: CASSRIGIYTEAFF. The CDR3 DNA reads as TGTGCCAGCAGTCGAATCGGGATATACACTGAAGCTTTCTTT.

V is TRBV7-6 and J is TRBJ2-5; 10 bases align to TRBD2. The CDR3 spans 15 residues. The germline CDR1 and CDR2 sequences are SGHVS and FNYEAQ. Trimming at V came to 1 base and at J to 5 bases, leaving 4 bases not matched to a gene. The CDR3 is CASSLEAGGLETQYF. CDR3 sequence (DNA): TGTGCCAGCAGCTTAGAAGCGGGGGGGCTTGAGACCCAGTACTTC.

This chain connects TRBV10-3 to TRBJ2-1; a weak D match, TRBD2 (7 bases). V lost 11 bases, J lost 4 bases, and 18 bases lay in between. The germline V gene has CDR1 ENHRY and CDR2 SYGVKD. CDR3 length: 14 residues. CDR3 DNA: TGTGCCGCCGGAGAGGGGGAGGGATACAATGAGCAGTTCTTC. It yields the protein CAAGEGEGYNEQFF.

V usage is TRBV2 and J usage is TRBJ2-7; D may correspond to TRBD1 or TRBD2 (5 bases each). The V gene lost 1 base and the J gene lost 7 bases, with 14 bases spanning the gap. This CDR3 comprises 14 residues. Germline V lookup: CDR1 SNHLY, CDR2 FYNNEI. The CDR3 DNA sequence: TGTGCCAGCAGTGAAGTTGGGACCTTGAAAGAGCAGTACTTC. Residues: CASSEVGTLKEQYF.

This clone was seen only a few times. This rearrangement joins TRBV30 to TRBJ2-1; 8 bases are a match to TRBD2. The germline CDR1 and CDR2 sequences are GTSNPN and SVGIG (reference sequence). The CDR3 covers 16 residues. J gave up 7 bases and V 2 bases, and 13 bases lay outside the gene matches. The CDR3 DNA follows: TGTGCCTGGAGTCCTCCTGGAGCGGGAGCTTGGAATGAGCAGTTCTTC. Protein sequence: CAWSPPGAGAWNEQFF.

This clone was detected a few times. The rearrangement links TRBV7-5 to TRBJ2-1; TRBD1 is taken as the D call from the table, unchecked against the DNA. TRBV7-5 is classified as a pseudogene. This CDR3 contains 13 residues. The CDR3 is CARSSTGSNEQFF. The CDR3 nucleotides are TGTGCCAGAAGCTCGACAGGGTCAAATGAGCAGTTCTTC.

The J gene is TRBJ2-1, the V gene TRBV30; 8 bases align to TRBD2. V dropped 3 bases and J dropped 6; count of bases not matched to a gene: 7. There are 14 residues in the CDR3. Germline V gene lookup returns CDR1 GTSNPN and CDR2 SVGIG (reference sequence). The CDR3 DNA follows: TGTGCCTGGAGCGGCCACGGGGGGGCCAATGAGCAGTTCTTC. Its protein product is CAWSGHGGANEQFF.

The chain uses TRBV27 and TRBJ1-1; TRBD1 matches 7 bases. V lost 2 bases and J lost 4; bases outside the gene matches: 10. CDR1 and CDR2 (germline): MNHEY, SMNVEV (reference sequence). CDR3 length equals 16 residues. The CDR3 nucleotides are TGTGCCAGCAGTTTAATGACAGGGCAAGGGGCCACTGAAGCTTTCTTT. This gives the protein CASSLMTGQGATEAFF.